This T cell receptor beta chain was found in a study of human T cells and chemical hapten exposure (dated by TCRdb to the early 2020s). As for the study more broadly: For sensitization, 2% DPC in acetone was applied to a roughly 2 cm by roughly 2 cm area of upper inner arm skin. Patients additionally received weekly therapeutic DPC doses to the scalp throughout the roughly 23-week study period. Patch testing was performed on the upper back with Finn chambers containing 0.01% DPC, and the patch tests were scored after 6 days according to International Contact Dermatitis Research Group standards. The mostly female patient cohort included alopecia areata with under or over 50% scalp involvement, alopecia totalis and alopecia universalis. Libraries were pooled for sequencing, and variation in per-sample TCR yields was attributed mainly to small differences in library volumes within the pool. In alopecia patients, the study followed how the peripheral blood TCR repertoire changed in vivo over primary and secondary sensitization to diphenylcyclopropenone (DPC), a hapten. Blood was sampled from patients pre-sensitization (week 0) and at 2, 6 and about 24 weeks after DPC sensitization. For TCR sequencing, blood came from approximately 29 alopecia patients at anywhere from one to four time points (pre-sensitization, 2, 6 and 24 weeks).

About this clonotype itself: Its antigen target is currently unknown. Base quality data are lacking; no much larger clone is found one base away.

The study at large found these results: All patients had alopecia, a presumed autoimmune disease, so their immune response might differ from that of healthy individuals. Expanded TCRs formed significantly more large CDR3 similarity clusters than pre-sensitization or healthy control sets, consistent with antigen-driven responses. DPC sensitization did not change how many TCRs were above 1 in 1000 frequency, and no evidence was found of alterations in global repertoire structure. Repeated subsampling changed both the strength of the expansion versus patch-test correlation and the threshold at which the correlation became significant. A positive correlation was found between the number of PT1 expanded TCRs and patch test score, with significance reached at thresholds 8, 16 and 32 but not 4.

The CDR1 and CDR2 encoded by the germline V gene are SGHDT and YYEEEE. From the cysteine through the phenylalanine, the CDR3 covers 15 amino acids. CDR3 DNA only is kept here, 45 bases in frame from base 1. V and J are truncated by 6 bases and 4 bases respectively, leaving an intervening sequence of 18 bases. The time point label here, explained by the study, means: patch test 3, about 24 weeks after DPC sensitization. What the treatment or condition label conveys for this sample: therapeutic diphenylcyclopropenone sensitization with weekly scalp DPC. At each patch-test visit, blood was drawn before the patch test was applied. Patients were considered eligible if aged 18 to 70, diagnosed with alopecia and deemed suitable for DPC therapy, and patients were excluded if pregnant. Unfractionated whole blood was collected in Tempus Blood RNA tubes, and total RNA was extracted from that blood. Receptor libraries were prepared by RACE. TCRdb shows the sequencer as NextSeq 500. Library preparation attached unique molecular identifiers to individual cDNA molecules for quantitative, reproducible TCR counting. From each blood RNA sample, both TCR alpha and TCR beta chains were sequenced. The study's own analysis went as follows. The median number of TCRs per sample was some 100,000, ranging from about 20,000 to 690,600. The Decombinator software suite was used to annotate V, J and CDR3 in the TCR reads. For PS versus PT1 abundance plots, all samples were subsampled to the same number of TCRs (28,000). Expanded TCRs were defined as absent before sensitization and observed at least eight times at the 2-week time point. Using fastp trimming at Q25 and MiXCR clonotype assembly, TCRdb reanalyzed the public sequencing data and kept in-frame beta chains. Rows matching on CDR3 protein sequence are summarized as one entry with the most common DNA and genes. In this record, the V and J calls reflect TCRdb's handling and not the investigators' own analysis. This sample is represented by about 160,000 distinct CDR3 sequences; roughly a quarter of them were singletons. Jointly, the top ten make up 2.1% of the sample.

This specimen was whole blood, taken in connection with sensitization to the hapten diphenylcyclopropenone (DPC). Recombination connected TRBV5-6 to TRBJ2-3; the D segment could be TRBD1, given 6 matching bases. This clonotype originated in a woman younger than 35 with alopecia areata. Some clones in this sample may be carry-over from other donors' samples. The bases read TGTGCCAGCAACCCTACAGGGTCCCCCCCAGATACGCAGTATTTT. Translated, it gives CASNPTGSPPDTQYF.